This entry features one T cell receptor beta chain sequence. This clone was counted a few times. Its antigen is unknown. No qualities accompany the bases; no much larger clone lies one base away. From cysteine to phenylalanine, the CDR3 is 17 amino acids long. CDR3 DNA only is kept here, 51 bases in frame from base 1. The data were obtained in a study of beta chain features in type 1 diabetes (dated by TCRdb to the late 2010s). At the level of the whole study: Mean age, gender distribution, total cell number and subset yield were not different between patients and healthy donors. The study compared TCRB repertoires of sorted circulating CD4+ T cell subsets between recently diagnosed type 1 diabetes patients and matched healthy donors. Regulatory and stem cell-like memory subsets were obtained from only 8 patients and about 8 healthy donors, while naive and central memory subsets were obtained from all 28 donors. A total of roughly 99 million sorted cells were examined across all samples, and the number of cells per subset was strongly correlated with RNA yield. Overall results and qualifications from the work: PCR may preferentially amplify shorter templates, but because patient and control samples were amplified and corrected together, any resulting skew would affect both groups equally. Only small numbers of individuals were included in the HLA sub-analyses, which left unresolved whether HLA type had any influence on TCRB rearrangement. In all four CD4+ subsets, TCRB CDR3 length was moderately but significantly shorter in type 1 diabetes patients. Because cDNA was sequenced instead of genomic DNA, activated cells with high expression could be over-represented, although the groups did not differ in activation or CD3 levels. Patients with type 1 diabetes made fewer insertions and deleted more nucleotides at VDJ recombination sites, implying thymic rearrangement abnormalities. The naive, central memory and regulatory TCRB repertoires appeared to resemble one another more closely among patients than among healthy donors.

The High Capacity cDNA Reverse Transcription Kit was used to reverse transcribe all of the isolated RNA, meaning that expressed TCRB transcripts were what got sequenced. Deep immunoSEQ sequencing was performed on naive, central memory and regulatory T cell samples, with an average of about 4 million total reads per sample. After sorted cells were lysed in RLT buffer, RNA was extracted with DNase-treated RNeasy Micro or Mini kits, with the choice depending on cell number. Each cell subset was processed separately to prevent cross-contamination, with patient and healthy donor samples processed together. TCRB sequences were amplified from cDNA with the immunoSEQ multiplex PCR, producing 87-bp fragments spanning the CDR3 region. Sequencing of the amplicons was done on the Illumina HiSeq platform. The paper's data handling went like this. Synthetic template baselines were used to correct PCR bias computationally, reads within Hamming distance 2 were collapsed, and singletons that could not be merged were discarded. Reads were aligned against IMGT so that V, D and J genes, CDR3 length and insertions or deletions at six rearrangement sites could be assigned. Clonotype counts were normalized to sorted cell number within each subset before computing true diversity and Gini coefficients with the tcR R package. Repertoire sharing was quantified using the overlap coefficient calculated on TCRB nucleotide sequences. TCRdb limited this immuneACCESS table to in-frame rearrangements with V and J called. A share of clones is missing; checked studies link under half to unresolved V genes, and the rest is unexplained. The DNA gave D and trimming, while V, J and clone size come from that table. In this sample the table shows 310,000 or so clones, roughly 9% of which occur a single time. The top ten clones comprise around 1% of the sample.

Each donor gave one peripheral blood draw, averaging about 100 mL, which was collected into heparinised tubes. Using a panel that included CD45RO, CCR7, CD25, CD127, CD95 and CD27, naive, central memory, regulatory and stem cell-like memory CD4+ T cells were sorted on a BD FACSAria II. All sorted populations exceeded 95% purity. PBMCs were isolated immediately by Lymphoprep density gradient centrifugation and stained directly without culture. To minimize batch effects, samples were stained and sorted in pairs, one healthy donor with one patient per experiment. The rearrangement joined TRBV12-2 to TRBJ2-5. TRBV12-2 is described as a pseudogene. Sequencing was performed on central memory CD4+ T cells from blood. The receptor comes from a man younger than 40 with type 1 diabetes. The CDR3 is CASRPKGAVNLAETQYF. The bases are TGTGCAAGTCGCCCTAAGGGCGCAGTTAACCTTGCGGAGACCCAGTACTTC.